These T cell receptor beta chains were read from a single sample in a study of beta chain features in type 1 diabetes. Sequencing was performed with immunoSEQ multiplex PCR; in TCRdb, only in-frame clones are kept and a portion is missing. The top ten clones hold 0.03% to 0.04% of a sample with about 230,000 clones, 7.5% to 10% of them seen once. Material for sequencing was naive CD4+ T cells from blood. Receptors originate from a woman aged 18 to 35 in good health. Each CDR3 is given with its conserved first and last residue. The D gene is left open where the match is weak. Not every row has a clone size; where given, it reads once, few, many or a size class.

TGTGCCAGCAGCCTCCTCCCACACGCTTTGTCGGAGACCCAGTACTTC,CASSLLPHALSETQYF,NA,NA,TRBJ2-5,TRBV5-5
TGTGCCAGCAGCTTAAGGCGAAGCGGGAGCGCGGATACGCAGTATTTT,CASSLRRSGSADTQYF,few,TRBD2,TRBJ2-3,TRBV7-9
TGTGCCAGCAGCGTAGGTAGCAGGGATGAAGGCTACACCTTC,CASSVGSRDEGYTF,few,NA,TRBJ1-2,TRBV9
TGCGCCAGCAGCCCTGGGGACTCCTCGAACAATGAGCAGTTCTTC,CASSPGDSSNNEQFF,NA,NA,TRBJ2-1,TRBV5-1
TGCGCCAGCAGCTTGGGCGTAACAGGGGACACAGATACGCAGTATTTT,CASSLGVTGDTDTQYF,NA,TRBD1,TRBJ2-3,TRBV5-1
TGTGCCAGCAGCCATATTTCTACCGGGACAGCCTTTAAGACCCAGTACTTC,CASSHISTGTAFKTQYF,few,TRBD1,TRBJ2-5,TRBV14
TGTGCCAGCAGCCGCCGGGACAGGGTACCCTACGAGCAGTACTTC,CASSRRDRVPYEQYF,few,TRBD1,TRBJ2-7,TRBV13
TGTGCCAGCAGCGAAGGGACAGGAGTGGTAGCTTTCTTT,CASSEGTGVVAFF,few,TRBD1,TRBJ1-1,TRBV2
TGTGCCAGCAGCCCACCCGGGACAGGGGTAAGATCCTACGAGCAGTACTTC,CASSPPGTGVRSYEQYF,NA,TRBD1,TRBJ2-7,TRBV5-4
TGTGCCAGCAGCTTGGGACAGGGCGCGCGGGTCACAGATACGCAGTATTTT,CASSLGQGARVTDTQYF,NA,TRBD1,TRBJ2-3,TRBV5-6
TGTGCCAGCTCACCGGACAGCTCCTACGAGCAGTACTTC,CASSPDSSYEQYF,few,NA,TRBJ2-7,TRBV18
TGTGCCAGCAGCCGGGGACAGGAGCGCTCTGGGGCCAACGTCCTGACTTTC,CASSRGQERSGANVLTF,NA,TRBD1,TRBJ2-6,TRBV5-4
TGTGCCAGCAGCTATGGTGACAGACTCTATGGCTACACCTTC,CASSYGDRLYGYTF,few,NA,TRBJ1-2,TRBV5-4
TGTGCCAGCAGTGAAAGGGGACAGGGGTGGGCTAATGAAAAACTGTTTTTT,CASSERGQGWANEKLFF,NA,TRBD1,TRBJ1-4,TRBV6-1
TGCGCCAGCAGCGGGGGACTAGCGGGATTTGAGACCCAGTACTTC,CASSGGLAGFETQYF,NA,TRBD2,TRBJ2-5,TRBV5-1
TGTGCCAGCAGTGACTTTTCGCGGGACAGCTATGGCTACACCTTC,CASSDFSRDSYGYTF,NA,TRBD1,TRBJ1-2,TRBV27
TGTGCCAGCAGACCTACCTCAGGTTCACCCCTCCACTTT,CASRPTSGSPLHF,few,NA,TRBJ1-6,TRBV11-2
TGCGCCAGCAGCTTGTTCCAGGGGGCCGATGAAGCTTTCTTT,CASSLFQGADEAFF,NA,TRBD1,TRBJ1-1,TRBV5-1
TGTGCCAGCAGTTTTAGCGGCCAGACACCCGCCAAAAACATTCAGTACTTC,CASSFSGQTPAKNIQYF,NA,NA,TRBJ2-4,TRBV28
TGCGCCAGCAGCTTTGGGGCGGAGAGTGGGATTCAGTACTTC,CASSFGAESGIQYF,NA,NA,TRBJ2-4,TRBV5-1
TGTGCCAGCAGCTTAGCCCTGAAGCCTAATGAAAAACTGTTTTTT,CASSLALKPNEKLFF,NA,NA,TRBJ1-4,TRBV7-8
TGTGCCAGCAGCTTAAGAACTTTTCCCCAGCATTTT,CASSLRTFPQHF,NA,NA,TRBJ1-5,TRBV7-2
TGTGCCAGCAGTGCCCGGGACAGGGGAAGCAATCAGCCCCAGCATTTT,CASSARDRGSNQPQHF,few,TRBD1,TRBJ1-5,TRBV6-6
TGTGCCAGCAGTGCGGGTGGAGCGGGGGCCCACAATGAGCAGTTCTTC,CASSAGGAGAHNEQFF,NA,TRBD2,TRBJ2-1,TRBV2
TGTGCCAGCAGTTTTCTTGGGCCGGGACAGGGATCTCACATTCAGTACTTC,CASSFLGPGQGSHIQYF,few,TRBD1,TRBJ2-4,TRBV5-6
TGCGCCAGCAGCTTGGTCGGTAGCGGGGGGCCGGATACGCAGTATTTT,CASSLVGSGGPDTQYF,few,TRBD2,TRBJ2-3,TRBV5-1
TGTGCCAGCAGCTCCGGGACAGGGTCCTACAATGAGCAGTTCTTC,CASSSGTGSYNEQFF,NA,TRBD1,TRBJ2-1,TRBV7-9
TGTGCCACCAGCAGAGATGGACTAGCGCCTACCGGGGAGCTGTTTTTT,CATSRDGLAPTGELFF,NA,TRBD2,TRBJ2-2,TRBV15
TGTGCCAGCAGCACAGGGGCCGATCGCACAGATACGCAGTATTTT,CASSTGADRTDTQYF,NA,TRBD1,TRBJ2-3,TRBV5-4
TGTGCCAGCCTCCTAAAACAGGGCACTGAAGCTTTCTTT,CASLLKQGTEAFF,NA,NA,TRBJ1-1,TRBV7-8
TGTGCCAGCAGTGAACAAACGGGGTGGTACCAAGAGACCCAGTACTTC,CASSEQTGWYQETQYF,few,NA,TRBJ2-5,TRBV25-1
TGTGCCAGCAAGGAGGGAAGCACAGATACGCAGTATTTT,CASKEGSTDTQYF,few,NA,TRBJ2-3,TRBV2
TGCGCCAGCCGGGGCGCGGGAAGCTACAATGAGCAGTTCTTC,CASRGAGSYNEQFF,NA,NA,TRBJ2-1,TRBV5-1
TGTGCCAGCAGCTTACCCCAGGGAACTGGAAACACCATATATTTT,CASSLPQGTGNTIYF,few,NA,TRBJ1-3,TRBV7-9
TGCGCCAGCAGCTTGGGCGGGACCGCTTCCTACAATGAGCAGTTCTTC,CASSLGGTASYNEQFF,few,NA,TRBJ2-1,TRBV5-1
TGTGCCAGTAGTAATCTATTGAGTAATGAGCAGTTCTTC,CASSNLLSNEQFF,few,NA,TRBJ2-1,TRBV19
TGTGCCTGGAGTGGTACAGGGTTTTGGGGCTACACCTTC,CAWSGTGFWGYTF,few,NA,TRBJ1-2,TRBV30
TGTGCCAGCAGCGGTGGACAGGAGACCTACGAGCAGTACTTC,CASSGGQETYEQYF,NA,TRBD1,TRBJ2-7,TRBV7-9
TGTGCCAGCAGCTTAGTGGGGGGGTCCACTGAAGCTTTCTTT,CASSLVGGSTEAFF,NA,NA,TRBJ1-1,TRBV7-9
TGTGCCAGCAGCCCCCGGGGAGGGCTATACGAGCAGTACTTC,CASSPRGGLYEQYF,NA,TRBD2,TRBJ2-7,TRBV7-9